The rows below give T cell receptor beta chains drawn from one sample of a study of T cells in localized non-small cell lung cancer. Produced via immunoSEQ multiplex PCR; TCRdb's table is partial and in-frame only. The top ten hold 30% to 35% of the sample, which has approximately 11,000 clones, 70% to 85% seen once. The sample consisted of peripheral blood, taken before any cancer treatment. The receptors stem from a male donor at least 60 years old with stage I lung adenocarcinoma. The CDR3 runs from the conserved cysteine through the conserved F or W. The D gene is left open where the match is weak. Expanded clones are given a class, and other clones once, few, many or no size at all.

size: NA; J: TRBJ2-5; D: NA; V: TRBV18; DNA: TGTGCCAGCTCACCACGGGACACCGAGACCCAGTACTTC; CDR3: CASSPRDTETQYF
size: NA; J: TRBJ2-1; D: NA; V: TRBV6-5; DNA: TGTGCCAGCAGTTACGAGCCGGGGCAAGGTGAGCAGTTCTTC; CDR3: CASSYEPGQGEQFF
size: NA; J: TRBJ1-4; D: NA; V: TRBV5-1; DNA: TGCGCCAGCAGCTTGGGGGGTAGCGTGTTTTTT; CDR3: CASSLGGSVFF
size: few; J: TRBJ1-6; D: NA; V: TRBV15; DNA: TGTGCCACCAGCAGAGAAACTAATTCACCCCTCCACTTT; CDR3: CATSRETNSPLHF
size: NA; J: TRBJ1-1; D: NA; V: TRBV5-5; DNA: TGTGCCAGCAGCTCTCACAGGGAAAGGATGAACACTGAAGCTTTCTTT; CDR3: CASSSHRERMNTEAFF
size: NA; J: TRBJ1-1; D: NA; V: TRBV5-6; DNA: TGTGCCAGCAGCTCACACACTGAAGCTTTCTTT; CDR3: CASSSHTEAFF
size: NA; J: TRBJ1-1; D: NA; V: TRBV11-2; DNA: TGTGCCAGCAGCCATCGGACGGGTGAAGCTTTCTTT; CDR3: CASSHRTGEAFF
size: NA; J: TRBJ2-7; D: TRBD1; V: TRBV7-9; DNA: TGTGCCACACGAATGGGACAGACCTACGAGCAGTACTTC; CDR3: CATRMGQTYEQYF
size: few; J: TRBJ1-2; D: TRBD1; V: TRBV19; DNA: TGTGCCACCGCAGGGGGCAGTGGCTACACCTTC; CDR3: CATAGGSGYTF
size: NA; J: TRBJ2-1; D: TRBD2; V: TRBV7-2; DNA: TGTGCCAGCAGCCCGTGGCAAAGCGGGGGGGATGAGCAGTTCTTC; CDR3: CASSPWQSGGDEQFF
size: NA; J: TRBJ2-7; D: NA; V: TRBV14; DNA: TGTGCCAGCAGCCAGCACTTGGACGGCGAGCAGTACTTC; CDR3: CASSQHLDGEQYF
size: NA; J: TRBJ2-2; D: NA; V: TRBV2; DNA: TGTGCCAGCTCCGGGGCAGGCAACACCGGGGAGCTGTTTTTT; CDR3: CASSGAGNTGELFF
size: NA; J: TRBJ2-7; D: NA; V: TRBV10-2; DNA: TGCGCCATCTCTAGCGAATCCTACGAGCAGTACTTC; CDR3: CAISSESYEQYF
size: NA; J: TRBJ2-2; D: NA; V: TRBV7-3; DNA: TGTGCCAGCAGCTTAACGGGTAGGACCGGGGAGCTGTTTTTT; CDR3: CASSLTGRTGELFF
size: NA; J: TRBJ1-1; D: NA; V: TRBV18; DNA: TGTGCCAGCTCACCGGACGGCCGATTGGGAGCTTTCTTT; CDR3: CASSPDGRLGAFF
size: NA; J: TRBJ1-3; D: TRBD1; V: TRBV10-3; DNA: TGTGCCATCAGGGCGACAGGGCACTCTGGAAACACCATATATTTT; CDR3: CAIRATGHSGNTIYF
size: NA; J: TRBJ1-1; D: TRBD1; V: TRBV6-5; DNA: TGTGCCAGCAGTAAACCCACAGGGGGTCAGGCTGAAGCTTTCTTT; CDR3: CASSKPTGGQAEAFF
size: NA; J: TRBJ2-7; D: NA; V: TRBV2; DNA: TGTGCCAGCACAGTTAGGCAAGTCCACAACGAGCAGTACTTC; CDR3: CASTVRQVHNEQYF
size: NA; J: TRBJ1-1; D: NA; V: TRBV7-3; DNA: TGTGCCAGCAGCAGCGGCCGACAGGTTAAGAACACTGAAGCTTTCTTT; CDR3: CASSSGRQVKNTEAFF
size: NA; J: TRBJ1-1; D: TRBD1; V: TRBV7-3; DNA: TGTGCCAGCAGCCCGGGGACAGCGAACACTGAAGCTTTCTTT; CDR3: CASSPGTANTEAFF
size: once; J: TRBJ2-2; D: NA; V: TRBV7-9; DNA: TGTGCCAGCGACGGGGGGGAGCTGTTTTTT; CDR3: CASDGGELFF
size: once; J: TRBJ2-3; D: NA; V: TRBV28; DNA: TGTGCCAGCAGTCTGGGGATTAGCACAGATACGCAGTATTTT; CDR3: CASSLGISTDTQYF
size: NA; J: TRBJ2-1; D: TRBD1; V: TRBV12-5; DNA: TGTGCTAGTGGTTGGGGACAGGGAGGGAATGAGCAGTTCTTC; CDR3: CASGWGQGGNEQFF
size: NA; J: TRBJ1-3; D: NA; V: TRBV7-9; DNA: TGTGCCAGCAGCTTAGCGGTACGGAGCTCTGGAAACACCATATATTTT; CDR3: CASSLAVRSSGNTIYF
size: few; J: TRBJ2-7; D: TRBD1; V: TRBV11-1; DNA: TGTGCCAGCAGCTTAAGTTACGGGACAGGGCAAAACGAGCAGTACTTC; CDR3: CASSLSYGTGQNEQYF
size: NA; J: TRBJ2-1; D: NA; V: TRBV10-3; DNA: TGTGCCATCAGTGAGCCGGGCCTGTACTCCTACAATGAGCAGTTCTTC; CDR3: CAISEPGLYSYNEQFF
size: NA; J: TRBJ2-3; D: NA; V: TRBV19; DNA: TGTGCCAGTAGTATAGGACCCTCCACCACGCAGTATTTT; CDR3: CASSIGPSTTQYF
size: NA; J: TRBJ1-2; D: NA; V: TRBV9; DNA: TGTGCCAGCAGCGTGAGGTGGGATGACTATGGCTACACCTTC; CDR3: CASSVRWDDYGYTF
size: NA; J: TRBJ2-7; D: TRBD1; V: TRBV19; DNA: TGTGCCAGTAGTATAGGGACAGGCCAGCGGATCTCCTACGAGCAGTACTTC; CDR3: CASSIGTGQRISYEQYF
size: NA; J: TRBJ1-1; D: NA; V: TRBV7-9; DNA: TGTGCCAGCGGCGGGAACACTGAAGCTTTCTTT; CDR3: CASGGNTEAFF
size: NA; J: TRBJ2-5; D: TRBD2; V: TRBV2; DNA: TGTGCCAGCAGGTTCAGGGCGGGAGGCGAGACCCAGTACTTC; CDR3: CASRFRAGGETQYF
size: NA; J: TRBJ2-7; D: NA; V: TRBV6-5; DNA: TGTGCCAGCAGCCCCTTTGTAGGGCCCTACGAGCAGTACTTC; CDR3: CASSPFVGPYEQYF
size: NA; J: TRBJ1-1; D: NA; V: TRBV4-3; DNA: TGCGCCAGCAGCCAAGGTACTCTCCAGGGGAGGAGCACTGAAGCTTTCTTT; CDR3: CASSQGTLQGRSTEAFF
size: few; J: TRBJ1-5; D: TRBD1; V: TRBV27; DNA: TGTGCCAGCAGAACGGGGACAGGGGCCGGGCCCCAGCATTTT; CDR3: CASRTGTGAGPQHF
size: few; J: TRBJ2-2; D: NA; V: TRBV4-1; DNA: TGCGCCAGCAGCCAGCTCCCACATGCGGGGGAGCTGTTTTTT; CDR3: CASSQLPHAGELFF
size: NA; J: TRBJ1-1; D: NA; V: TRBV5-6; DNA: TGTGCCAGCAGGCCTTCTAGTAGCACTGAAGCTTTCTTT; CDR3: CASRPSSSTEAFF
size: few; J: TRBJ2-7; D: NA; V: TRBV19; DNA: TGTGCCAGTAGTAGATCGGGGTCCTACGAGCAGTACTTC; CDR3: CASSRSGSYEQYF
size: NA; J: TRBJ1-5; D: NA; V: TRBV5-8; DNA: TGTGCCAGCAGCTTCTCTGGGGGGCCCTCAGCCCAGCATTTT; CDR3: CASSFSGGPSAQHF
size: once; J: TRBJ2-2; D: TRBD2; V: TRBV7-7; DNA: TGTGCTAGCGGCCGGGGAGGGGCCCGCGGGGAGCTGTTTTTT; CDR3: CASGRGGARGELFF
size: few; J: TRBJ1-2; D: NA; V: TRBV4-2; DNA: TGTGCCAGCAGCCCGCACAGGGGCTACACCTTC; CDR3: CASSPHRGYTF
size: NA; J: TRBJ2-7; D: NA; V: TRBV6-1; DNA: TGTGCCAGCAGTGAACGGACCTACGAGCAGTACTTC; CDR3: CASSERTYEQYF
size: NA; J: TRBJ2-3; D: NA; V: TRBV10-3; DNA: TGTGCCATCAGTGAGTCTGGCTCAGATACGCAGTATTTT; CDR3: CAISESGSDTQYF
size: NA; J: TRBJ2-7; D: TRBD1; V: TRBV6-5; DNA: TGTGCCAGCAGCCGACCGGGACAGCAGGGGAACGAGCAGTACTTC; CDR3: CASSRPGQQGNEQYF
size: NA; J: TRBJ2-7; D: TRBD1; V: TRBV27; DNA: TGTGCCAGCAGTTCCGACAGGGGCTCCACCTACGAGCAGTACTTC; CDR3: CASSSDRGSTYEQYF
size: NA; J: TRBJ2-7; D: NA; V: TRBV4-2; DNA: TGTGCCAGCAGCCCGACCTGGACGGGGGCTTACGAGCAGTACTTC; CDR3: CASSPTWTGAYEQYF
size: NA; J: TRBJ2-3; D: NA; V: TRBV11-2; DNA: TGTGCCAGCAGCCCTAGAGGGCGCACAGATACGCAGTATTTT; CDR3: CASSPRGRTDTQYF